The rows below give T cell receptor beta chains drawn from one sample of a study of blood T cells in healthy people across ages. TCRdb redid the calling of the 5' RACE reads with MiXCR, one entry per CDR3 protein. The sample shows about 1.8 million distinct CDR3 sequences, around 50% of them seen only once. Sequenced sample: blood. These receptors were obtained from a woman in her forties in good health. Both conserved end residues are part of each CDR3. A D gene is named only where the DNA matches it firmly. Not every row has a clone size; where given, it reads once, few, many or a size class.

D	size	V	J	DNA	CDR3
TRBD1	-	TRBV27	TRBJ2-7	TGTGCCAGCAGGCAAAGGGCGGGACAGGGCTACGAGCAGTACTTC	CASRQRAGQGYEQYF
TRBD2	-	TRBV9	TRBJ2-1	TGTGCCAGCAGCGCCCTAGCGGAGAACAATGAGCAGTTCTTC	CASSALAENNEQFF
-	-	TRBV20-1	TRBJ1-2	TGCAGTGCTAGTGACACCCTCTATGGCTACACCTTC	CSASDTLYGYTF
TRBD1	many	TRBV20-1	TRBJ2-6	TGCAGTGCTAGTCCCGGGACAGGGATCTCTGGGGCCAACGTCCTGACTTTC	CSASPGTGISGANVLTF
TRBD1	-	TRBV25-1	TRBJ2-6	TGTGCCAGCAGGATGACAGGGACTGGGGCCAACGTCCTGACTTTC	CASRMTGTGANVLTF
-	-	TRBV20-1	TRBJ2-7	TGCAGTGCTAAGGGACGGGACCCCTACGAGCAGTACTTC	CSAKGRDPYEQYF
-	-	TRBV6-2/TRBV6-3	TRBJ2-1	TGTGCCAGCAGATCCCCGACTGGCGGGTATGAGCAGTTCTTC	CASRSPTGGYEQFF
-	-	TRBV6-5	TRBJ1-6	TGTGCCAGCACCTCTACGGGGGGAGGACATTCACCCATCCACTTT	CASTSTGGGHSPIHF
TRBD1	-	TRBV7-2	TRBJ1-4	TGTGCCAGCAGCTTAGCGCGGGACAGGCTCTCGGCTAATGAAAAACTGTTTTTT	CASSLARDRLSANEKLFF
-	-	TRBV18	TRBJ2-5	TGTGCCAGCTCATCCGGGGCCGTGGAGACCCAGTACTTC	CASSSGAVETQYF
-	-	TRBV3-1	TRBJ2-1	TGTGCCAGCAGCCAAGATCACGGCCTCTTGGGGAGGTTCTTC	CASSQDHGLLGRFF
-	few	TRBV10-1	TRBJ2-4	TGCGCCAGCAGGGATCCCCCGGGAGAGCAGTACTTC	CASRDPPGEQYF
TRBD2	-	TRBV7-2	TRBJ2-5	TGTGCCAGCAGCGGACGGACTAGTGGGGAAGGGGAGACCCAGTACTTC	CASSGRTSGEGETQYF
-	-	TRBV27	TRBJ2-1	TGTGCCAGCAGCGTAGCAGGGGCGTCGAGGGAGCAGTTCTTC	CASSVAGASREQFF
TRBD2	-	TRBV29-1	TRBJ2-5	TGCAGCAAATCCGGGACTAACCAAGAGACCCAGTACTTC	CSKSGTNQETQYF
-	-	TRBV18	TRBJ1-2	TGTGCCAGCTCACCAGCGGAACGCTCTGACTATGGCTACACCTTC	CASSPAERSDYGYTF
TRBD1	once	TRBV7-2	TRBJ1-2	TGTGCCAGCAGCTTAAGGGGACTGGACAGGGGGGATGGCTACACCTTC	CASSLRGLDRGDGYTF
-	-	TRBV4-2	TRBJ2-3	TGTGCCAGCAGCCAAGATCATCTAGCAGACGACACAGATACGCAGTATTTT	CASSQDHLADDTDTQYF
-	-	TRBV30	TRBJ2-7	TGTGCCTGGAGTCCCGGGACCGCTACCTACGAGCAGTACTTC	CAWSPGTATYEQYF